This TCR beta chain was captured in a study of blood T cell repertoires in COVID-19. Turning to the study itself: Acute and convalescent COVID-19 specimens originated in the United States, Italy and Spain. Sources were T cells, B-cell-depleted T cells, or PBMCs; the material itself was cDNA or gDNA.

Original analysis: Nucleated cell number was recorded as an estimate derived from reference gene primer amplification. TCRdb keeps only in-frame clones here, not all; method: immunoSEQ multiplex PCR. V and J calls and clone size are given by that table; D and trimming were obtained from the DNA. Of about 95,000 clones detected, under 90% appear once; the ten largest clones hold under 5.5%. Germline CDR1 is MDHEN and CDR2 is SYDVKM. This CDR3 region has 13 residues. The V end was cut by 4 bases, the J end by 1 base, with 7 bases between. Input material: peripheral blood. The origin of this receptor is a man aged 55 to 70 with COVID-19, enrolled during active disease. V usage is TRBV28 and J usage is TRBJ1-1; D is perhaps TRBD1 (5 bases). The CDR3: CASSSTGNTEAFF. The DNA of the CDR3 is TGTGCCAGCAGTTCCACAGGGAACACTGAAGCTTTCTTT.